The 10 T cell receptor beta chains in this list originate from one sample, sequenced in a study of chemoradiotherapy in HPV16-positive cancers. Some clones are missing from TCRdb's copy, which holds only in-frame ones; the method was immunoSEQ multiplex PCR. The top ten clones hold about 5.5% of a sample with about 39,000 clones, 76% of them seen once. The sample in question was blood, obtained from a patient who underwent chemoradiotherapy. All receptors come from a human donor with HPV-associated anogenital cancer.

The chain combines TRBV7-8 with TRBJ2-2; D gene uncertain. The CDR3 length is 17 residues. Germline V gene data show CDR1 as SGHVS and CDR2 as FQNEAQ. Trimming shortened V by 5 bases and J by 0 bases, and 16 bases separated the two germline ends. The CDR3 spells CASSPSALNPNTGELFF. The CDR3 DNA follows: TGTGCCAGCAGCCCGTCGGCATTAAACCCGAACACCGGGGAGCTGTTTTTT.

This clone was counted between two and nine times. The gene calls are TRBV2 and TRBJ2-1; D is uncertain. This CDR3 has 11 residues. CDR1 and CDR2 (germline): SNHLY, FYNNEI. V lost 6 bases to trimming and J lost 8 bases, with 8 bases between them. CDR3 sequence (DNA): TGTGCCAGCAGAGGTGACCATGAGCAGTTCTTC. Amino acids: CASRGDHEQFF.

J is TRBJ2-2 and V is TRBV4-3; 12 positions agree with TRBD2. Germline V gene lookup returns CDR1 LGHNA and CDR2 YSLEER. There are 17 residues in the CDR3. With 1 base clipped from V and 1 base from J, the junction kept 1 base outside the gene matches. In DNA form, the CDR3 reads TGCGCCAGCAGCCAAGGGGGACTAGCGGGGAACACCGGGGAGCTGTTTTTT. It specifies CASSQGGLAGNTGELFF.

The chain links TRBV2 to TRBJ1-4; D is unresolved. The CDR3 spans 14 residues. Germline V lookup: CDR1 SNHLY, CDR2 FYNNEI. Trimming took 2 bases from V and 10 from J, leaving 14 bases between them. CDR3 sequence: CASSERAAGGKLFF. Here the CDR3 DNA reads TGTGCCAGCAGTGAAAGGGCGGCAGGTGGAAAACTGTTTTTT.

The chain combines TRBV2 with TRBJ1-6; maybe TRBD1 (5 bases). CDR1 is SNHLY and CDR2 is FYNNEI in the germline V gene. V was shortened by 7 bases and J by 9 bases, with 10 bases between the two germline ends. The CDR3 contains 12 residues. The CDR3 spells CASKTGFSPLHF. The CDR3 nucleotides are TGTGCCAGCAAAACAGGTTTTTCACCCCTCCACTTT.

The chain employs TRBV7-9 and TRBJ2-7, with a possible D match to TRBD2 (5 bases). V was clipped by 5 bases and J by 2 bases, with 13 bases between them. This CDR3 is built from 14 residues. Germline V gene data show CDR1 as SEHNR and CDR2 as FQNEAQ (reference sequence). This CDR3 is CASSPREPPYEQYF. The CDR3 coding sequence is TGTGCCAGCAGCCCCCGGGAACCCCCCTACGAGCAGTACTTC.

The chain carries TRBV6-4 and TRBJ2-1; no clear D gene. V lost 5 bases to trimming and J lost 10 bases, with 12 bases between them. The CDR3 is made up of 12 amino acids. The germline V gene has CDR1 MRHNA and CDR2 SNTAGT. The CDR3 loop is CASSIDGGEQFF. The CDR3 region has the DNA TGTGCCAGCAGTATAGACGGTGGAGAGCAGTTCTTC.

The gene calls are TRBV7-2 and TRBJ2-1, with 8 bases that match TRBD2. Germline values: CDR1 SGHTA, CDR2 FQGNSA. The CDR3 runs to 16 residues. The V and J ends lost 1 base and 5 bases, in that order; junction bases with no gene match: 7. Here the CDR3 reads CASSLEPSGGNNEQFF. DNA for the CDR3: TGTGCCAGCAGCTTAGAACCCAGCGGGGGAAACAATGAGCAGTTCTTC.

The chain joins TRBV27 to TRBJ1-6; the D gene is possibly TRBD1 (6 bases). Germline CDR1 is MNHEY and CDR2 is SMNVEV (reference sequence). V shed 5 bases and J shed 4 bases, with 12 bases lying between them. This CDR3 region has 15 residues. CDR3: CASSSPGQYNSPLHF. CDR3 DNA sequence: TGTGCCAGCAGTAGCCCCGGACAGTATAATTCACCCCTCCACTTT.

This clone was recorded once. This chain connects TRBV5-1 to TRBJ1-1, with a tentative D call TRBD1 (5 bases). From germline, CDR1 is SGHRS and CDR2 YFSETQ. V lost 2 bases, J lost 4 bases, and 9 bases lay in between. The CDR3 is 13 residues long. CDR3 nucleotides: TGCGCCAGCAGCTTTAACGGGGGCACTGAAGCTTTCTTT. Translating it yields CASSFNGGTEAFF.